The clone carrying this T cell receptor beta chain came up once. This sample was included in a study of human CD4 T cells and Enterobacteriaceae. The CDR3 sequence is 16 residues long. CDR1 and CDR2 from the germline V gene are SGHNT and YYREEE (reference sequence). Unmatched junction bases numbered 5, after V lost 1 base and J lost 2 bases. Regarding the study as a whole: Sharing with control bacteria was rare for Enterobacteriaceae clonotypes.

CFSE-low CD25+ ICOS+ proliferating activated T cells were FACS-sorted after 6-7 days. Irradiated autologous monocytes pulsed with antigen were cultured at a 2:1 ratio with CFSE-labeled memory CD4+ T cells. Sorting took every CD4+ cell except CD45RA+CCR7+CD95- naive cells, reaching over 98% purity. CD8+, CD14+, CD16+, CD56+, CD19+ and CD25-bright cells were excluded before sorting. CFSE-low antigen-reactive cultures were sequenced at survey level. Clones were read by immunoSEQ multiplex PCR, and TCRdb kept only the in-frame ones, dropping some. Of some 590 clones in the sample, roughly two fifths were seen once.

The chain combines TRBV5-4 with TRBJ2-5; 10 bases match TRBD1. Source material: bacteria-reactive CD4+ T cells grown in culture. Regarding subset: CFSE-low proliferating memory CD4 T cells sorted after in vitro stimulation with a heat-inactivated bacterium or M. tuberculosis lysate. This receptor was identified in a human donor in good health. The CDR3 sequence is CASSLPGQGFQETQYF. Here the CDR3 DNA reads TGTGCCAGCAGCTTGCCGGGACAGGGGTTTCAAGAGACCCAGTACTTC.